The rows below give T cell receptor beta chains drawn from one sample of a study of PD-L1 blockade in urothelial cancer. Libraries were prepared by immunoSEQ multiplex PCR; TCRdb keeps only in-frame clonotypes and omits some of them. Of about 56,000 clones in the sample, around 84% were seen once. Sequencing used PBMCs, obtained around atezolizumab (anti-PD-L1) treatment. Source of these receptors: a man aged 50 to 59 with urothelial cancer. Both conserved end residues are part of each CDR3. Fields, in order: J gene, V gene, clone size, D gene, CDR3 protein, CDR3 DNA. The D gene is left open where the match is weak. Size is stated for part of the rows, as once, few or many counts, or as a class when the clone is expanded.

J gene: TRBJ2-7
V gene: TRBV6-5
clone size: .
D gene: TRBD1
CDR3 protein: CASKRQGDYEQYF
CDR3 DNA: TGTGCCAGCAAAAGACAGGGGGACTACGAGCAGTACTTC

J gene: TRBJ1-1
V gene: TRBV28
clone size: .
D gene: TRBD1
CDR3 protein: CASSFRDRLNTEAFF
CDR3 DNA: TGTGCCAGCAGTTTCCGGGACAGGCTGAACACTGAAGCTTTCTTT

J gene: TRBJ2-7
V gene: TRBV25-1
clone size: .
D gene: .
CDR3 protein: CASKKEGRPYEQYF
CDR3 DNA: TGTGCCAGCAAGAAGGAGGGGAGGCCCTACGAGCAGTACTTC

J gene: TRBJ2-1
V gene: TRBV9
clone size: .
D gene: TRBD2
CDR3 protein: CASSGLATNEQFF
CDR3 DNA: TGTGCCAGCAGCGGACTAGCCACCAATGAGCAGTTCTTC

J gene: TRBJ1-1
V gene: TRBV5-4
clone size: .
D gene: TRBD1
CDR3 protein: CASSTGQGLGTEAFF
CDR3 DNA: TGTGCCAGCAGCACCGGACAGGGGTTAGGCACTGAAGCTTTCTTT

J gene: TRBJ2-1
V gene: TRBV28
clone size: .
D gene: .
CDR3 protein: CASSPQGIGSYNEQFF
CDR3 DNA: TGTGCCAGCAGTCCCCAGGGGATAGGCTCCTACAATGAGCAGTTCTTC

J gene: TRBJ2-1
V gene: TRBV18
clone size: .
D gene: TRBD2
CDR3 protein: CASSLAGDYNEQFF
CDR3 DNA: TGTGCCAGCTCTTTAGCGGGAGACTACAATGAGCAGTTCTTC

J gene: TRBJ2-5
V gene: TRBV10-3
clone size: .
D gene: .
CDR3 protein: CAISVATKGETQYF
CDR3 DNA: TGTGCCATCAGTGTGGCCACGAAGGGGGAGACCCAGTACTTC

J gene: TRBJ2-3
V gene: TRBV9
clone size: .
D gene: .
CDR3 protein: CASSGGGDTDTQYF
CDR3 DNA: TGTGCCAGCAGCGGTGGAGGGGACACAGATACGCAGTATTTT

J gene: TRBJ2-3
V gene: TRBV19
clone size: once
D gene: TRBD2
CDR3 protein: CASKRREGHAQYF
CDR3 DNA: TGTGCCAGTAAGCGGCGGGAGGGCCATGCGCAGTATTTT

J gene: TRBJ1-1
V gene: TRBV11-2
clone size: .
D gene: .
CDR3 protein: CASSLVRGGDEAFF
CDR3 DNA: TGTGCCAGCAGCTTAGTACGAGGAGGGGATGAAGCTTTCTTT

J gene: TRBJ2-3
V gene: TRBV7-2
clone size: .
D gene: TRBD2
CDR3 protein: CASSTLAGWSDTQYF
CDR3 DNA: TGTGCCAGCAGCACCCTAGCGGGTTGGTCGGATACGCAGTATTTT

J gene: TRBJ2-6
V gene: TRBV11-2
clone size: few
D gene: .
CDR3 protein: CASSSISSGANVLTF
CDR3 DNA: TGTGCCAGCAGCTCAATTAGCTCTGGGGCCAACGTCCTGACTTTC

J gene: TRBJ2-7
V gene: TRBV7-6
clone size: .
D gene: .
CDR3 protein: CASTPGIGSYEQYF
CDR3 DNA: TGTGCCAGCACGCCCGGGATTGGCTCCTACGAGCAGTACTTC

J gene: TRBJ2-5
V gene: TRBV4-1
clone size: .
D gene: TRBD2
CDR3 protein: CASSRSGTSGETQYF
CDR3 DNA: TGCGCCAGCAGCCGCTCCGGGACTAGTGGCGAGACCCAGTACTTC